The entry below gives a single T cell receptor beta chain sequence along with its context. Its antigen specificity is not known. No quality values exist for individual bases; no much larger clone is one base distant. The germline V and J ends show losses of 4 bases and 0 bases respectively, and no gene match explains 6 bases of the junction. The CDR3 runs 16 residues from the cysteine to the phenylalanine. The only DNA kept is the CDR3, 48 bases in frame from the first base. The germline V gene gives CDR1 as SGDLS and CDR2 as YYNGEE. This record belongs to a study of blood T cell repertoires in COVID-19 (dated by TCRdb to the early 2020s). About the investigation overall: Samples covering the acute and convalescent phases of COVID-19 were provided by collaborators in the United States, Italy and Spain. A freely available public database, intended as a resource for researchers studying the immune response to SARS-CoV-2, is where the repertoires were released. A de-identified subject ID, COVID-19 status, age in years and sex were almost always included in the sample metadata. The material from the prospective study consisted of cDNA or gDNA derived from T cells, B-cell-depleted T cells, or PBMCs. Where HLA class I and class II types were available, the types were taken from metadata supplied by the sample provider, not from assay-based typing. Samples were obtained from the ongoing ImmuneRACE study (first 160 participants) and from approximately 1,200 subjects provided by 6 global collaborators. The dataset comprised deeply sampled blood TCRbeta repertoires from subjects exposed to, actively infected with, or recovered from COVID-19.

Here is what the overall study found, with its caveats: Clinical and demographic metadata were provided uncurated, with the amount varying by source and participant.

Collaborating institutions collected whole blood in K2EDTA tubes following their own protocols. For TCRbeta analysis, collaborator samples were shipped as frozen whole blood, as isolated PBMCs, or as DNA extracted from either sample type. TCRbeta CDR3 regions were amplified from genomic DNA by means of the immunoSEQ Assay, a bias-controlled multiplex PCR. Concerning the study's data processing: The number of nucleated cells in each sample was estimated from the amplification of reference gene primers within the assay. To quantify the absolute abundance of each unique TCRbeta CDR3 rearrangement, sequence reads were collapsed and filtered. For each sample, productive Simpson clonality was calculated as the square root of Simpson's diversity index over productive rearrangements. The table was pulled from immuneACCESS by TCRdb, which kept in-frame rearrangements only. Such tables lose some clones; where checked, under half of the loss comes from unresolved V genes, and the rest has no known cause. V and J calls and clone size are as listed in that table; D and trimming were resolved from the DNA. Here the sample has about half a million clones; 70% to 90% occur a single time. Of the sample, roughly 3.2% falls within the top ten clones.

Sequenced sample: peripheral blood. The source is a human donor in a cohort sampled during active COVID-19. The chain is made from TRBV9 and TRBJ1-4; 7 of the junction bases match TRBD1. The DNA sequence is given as TGTGCCAGCAGCCCCCGGACAGGAGCAACTAATGAAAAACTGTTTTTT. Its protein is CASSPRTGATNEKLFF.